The T cell receptor (beta chain) described here comes from a study of CD8 T cells in ankylosing spondylitis (dated by TCRdb to the late 2010s). About the investigation overall: The study profiled T cell receptor beta repertoires in healthy donors and ankylosing spondylitis patients to find disease-linked TCR variants. The full study cohort comprised 25 or so ankylosing spondylitis patients and about a hundred healthy donors. Peripheral blood was sampled, and synovial fluid was also collected from ankylosing spondylitis patients.

Paper-wide results and their limitations: In peripheral blood, the disease-linked clones were found at relatively low frequencies and had a CD8+ phenotype. Some TCR beta motif variants had previously been reported in synovial fluid and blood of reactive arthritis patients, which suggested common disease-initiation mechanisms. The disease-linked clones were reported to be significantly enriched in matched synovial fluid samples from ankylosing spondylitis patients. Blood from ankylosing spondylitis patients appeared to be characterized by a TCR beta motif composed of eight highly homologous amino acid variants.

This sample was sequenced with an Illumina HiSeq 2500. TCR beta libraries were prepared by quantitative 5'-RACE with molecular barcodes. Under the source paper's analysis protocol: A new computational method based on a probabilistic model of VDJ rearrangement was used to identify disease-linked TCR variants. The public reads were quality trimmed at Q25 with fastp and then assembled into clones with MiXCR by TCRdb, keeping productive beta chains. A single entry per CDR3 protein holds the most common genes and DNA from its merged rows. It is TCRdb's table, rather than the study itself, that gives the V and J calls and clone size. Counted in this sample were 85,000 to 100,000 distinct CDR3 sequences; just under 9% of them appeared once. The ten top clones hold 5.1% of the sample. The sample holds many counts of this clonotype. Its antigen is unknown. No base-level quality is on record; no much larger clone is a single base apart.

V is cut back by 7 bases and J by 3 bases, with 8 bases in the junction unmatched. Sequences SNHLY (CDR1) and FYNNEI (CDR2) are obtained from the germline V gene. The CDR3 holds 14 amino acids from the cysteine to the phenylalanine. The sequence is cut down to CDR3 DNA, 42 bases in frame from base 1. The sample taken for sequencing was blood, either unsorted or a sorted T cell fraction (not recorded which). The V and J segments used are TRBV2 and TRBJ2-5; TRBD2 fits 7 bases in the junction. This TCR was recovered from a male donor with ankylosing spondylitis or in good health (not recorded which). The CDR3 protein sequence reads: CASMDMRGKETQYF. The bases read TGTGCCAGCATGGATATGCGGGGGAAAGAGACCCAGTACTTC.